This record concerns one T cell receptor (beta chain) sequence. Combining a sample-barcoded 5' primer with a J-beta primer mix, a second PCR ran for roughly 7 to 12 cycles. Every cDNA was tagged by a template-switch adaptor with 12 random nucleotides. In TCRdb, the 5' RACE reads were re-called with MiXCR into one record per CDR3 protein. The sample yields about 770,000 distinct CDR3 sequences, roughly 44% seen once. The data originate from a study of blood T cells in healthy people across ages. The CDR3 covers 13 residues. Germline values: CDR1 LNHNV, CDR2 YYDKDF (reference sequence). The V and J ends lost 6 bases and 1 base respectively, with 9 bases between them. Collection of 8.5 to 10 milliliters of peripheral blood was performed for each donor. A minimum of 7 million PBMCs was isolated per sample. Per sample, no less than 5 micrograms of total RNA were extracted.

The sequencing sample was made of blood. This TCR was sampled from a man aged 55 to 70 in good health. This chain connects TRBV15 to TRBJ2-5; no clear D. The CDR3 loop is CATRADFQETQYF. The CDR3 DNA reads TGTGCCACCAGAGCAGATTTCCAAGAGACCCAGTACTTC.